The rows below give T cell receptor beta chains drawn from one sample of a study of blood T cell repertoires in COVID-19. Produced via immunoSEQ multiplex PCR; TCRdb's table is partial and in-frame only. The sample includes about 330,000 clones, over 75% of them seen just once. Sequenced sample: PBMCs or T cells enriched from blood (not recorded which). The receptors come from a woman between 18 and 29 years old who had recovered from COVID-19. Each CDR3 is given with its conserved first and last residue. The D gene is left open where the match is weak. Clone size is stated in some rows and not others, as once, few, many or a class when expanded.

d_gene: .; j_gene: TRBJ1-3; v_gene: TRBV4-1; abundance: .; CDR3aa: CASSQGSQAGLSGNTIYF; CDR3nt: TGCGCCAGCAGCCAAGGGTCTCAGGCAGGCCTCTCTGGAAACACCATATATTTT
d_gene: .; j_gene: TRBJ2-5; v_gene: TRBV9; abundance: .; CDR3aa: CASSRTGYFETQYF; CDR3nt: TGTGCCAGCAGCCGTACAGGGTATTTTGAGACCCAGTACTTC
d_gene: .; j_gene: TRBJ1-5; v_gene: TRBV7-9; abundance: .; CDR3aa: CASSSQGSQPQHF; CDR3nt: TGTGCCAGCAGCTCTCAGGGGTCTCAGCCCCAGCATTTT
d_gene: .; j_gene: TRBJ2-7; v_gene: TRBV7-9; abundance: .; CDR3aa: CASTPNSGEQYF; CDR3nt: TGTGCCAGCACCCCAAATTCGGGCGAGCAGTACTTC
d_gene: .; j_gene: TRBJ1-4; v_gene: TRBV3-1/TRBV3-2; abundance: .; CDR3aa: CASSQDTEANEKLFF; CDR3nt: TGTGCCAGCAGCCAAGATACAGAAGCTAATGAAAAACTGTTTTTT
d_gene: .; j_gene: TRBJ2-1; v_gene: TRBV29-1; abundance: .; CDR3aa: CSVDTGRAINEQFF; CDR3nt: TGCAGCGTTGATACAGGGCGGGCGATCAATGAGCAGTTCTTC
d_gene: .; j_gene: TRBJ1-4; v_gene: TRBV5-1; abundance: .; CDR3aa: CASSLVGGQGEKLFF; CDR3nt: TGCGCCAGCAGCTTGGTAGGGGGACAAGGTGAAAAACTGTTTTTT
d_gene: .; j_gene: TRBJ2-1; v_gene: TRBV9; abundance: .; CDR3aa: CASSVHERPRNEQFF; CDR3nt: TGTGCCAGCAGCGTGCACGAGAGGCCTCGGAATGAGCAGTTCTTC
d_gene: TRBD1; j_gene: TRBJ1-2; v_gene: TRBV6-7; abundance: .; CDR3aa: CASSSPTGGLYGYTF; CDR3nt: TGTGCCAGCAGTTCCCCGACAGGGGGCCTCTATGGCTACACCTTC
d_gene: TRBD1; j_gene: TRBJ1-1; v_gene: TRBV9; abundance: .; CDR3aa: CASSIWTGASSEAFF; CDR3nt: TGTGCCAGCAGCATATGGACAGGCGCCTCGAGTGAAGCTTTCTTT
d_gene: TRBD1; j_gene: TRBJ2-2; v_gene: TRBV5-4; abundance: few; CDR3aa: CASSKTGAGELFF; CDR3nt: TGTGCCAGCAGTAAGACAGGGGCCGGGGAGCTGTTTTTT
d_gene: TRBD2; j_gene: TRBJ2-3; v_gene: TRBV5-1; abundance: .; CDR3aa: CASRLAGTTDTQYF; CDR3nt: TGCGCCAGTCGACTAGCGGGAACCACAGATACGCAGTATTTT
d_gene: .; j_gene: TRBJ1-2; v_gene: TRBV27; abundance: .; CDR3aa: CASSLLGPGRGHYGYTF; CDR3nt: TGTGCCAGCAGTTTACTAGGGCCCGGCAGGGGTCACTATGGCTACACCTTC
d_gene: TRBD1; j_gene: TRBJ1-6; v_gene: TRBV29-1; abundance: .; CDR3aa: CSVEDRTGGSYNSPLHF; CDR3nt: TGCAGCGTTGAAGATCGTACAGGGGGATCCTATAATTCACCCCTCCACTTT
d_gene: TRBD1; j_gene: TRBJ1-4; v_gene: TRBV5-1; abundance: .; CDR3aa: CASSLTPGQYNEKLFF; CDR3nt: TGCGCCAGCAGCTTAACACCGGGACAGTATAATGAAAAACTGTTTTTT
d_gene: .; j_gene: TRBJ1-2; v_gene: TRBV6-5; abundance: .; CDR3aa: CASSYHNDQEGYTF; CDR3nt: TGTGCCAGCAGTTATCATAACGACCAGGAAGGCTACACCTTC
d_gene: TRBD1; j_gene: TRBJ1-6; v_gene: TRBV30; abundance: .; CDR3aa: CAWSSRDRGPYNSPLHF; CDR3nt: TGTGCCTGGAGTTCTCGGGACAGGGGGCCTTATAATTCACCCCTCCACTTT
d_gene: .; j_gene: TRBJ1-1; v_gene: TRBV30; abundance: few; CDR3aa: CAWRRGNTEAFF; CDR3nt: TGTGCCTGGAGACGAGGGAACACTGAAGCTTTCTTT
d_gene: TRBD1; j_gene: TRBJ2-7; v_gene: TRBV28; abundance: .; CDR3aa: CASSNGDRGLREQYF; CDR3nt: TGTGCCAGCAGTAATGGGGACAGGGGGCTGCGCGAGCAGTACTTC
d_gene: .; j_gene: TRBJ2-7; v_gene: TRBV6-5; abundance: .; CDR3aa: CASSLAAEDYEQYF; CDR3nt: TGTGCCAGCAGTTTAGCGGCAGAGGACTACGAGCAGTACTTC
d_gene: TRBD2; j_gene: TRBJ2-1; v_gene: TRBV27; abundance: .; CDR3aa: CASSKLAGDYNEQFF; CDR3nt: TGTGCCAGCAGTAAACTAGCGGGGGACTACAATGAGCAGTTCTTC
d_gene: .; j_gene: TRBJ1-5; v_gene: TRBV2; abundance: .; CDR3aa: CASSEGQFNQPQHF; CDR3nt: TGTGCCAGCAGTGAGGGGCAGTTCAATCAGCCCCAGCATTTT
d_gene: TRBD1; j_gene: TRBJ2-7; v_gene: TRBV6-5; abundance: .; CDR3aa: CASSFSTGVGEQYF; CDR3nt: TGTGCCAGCAGTTTCTCGACAGGGGTGGGCGAGCAGTACTTC
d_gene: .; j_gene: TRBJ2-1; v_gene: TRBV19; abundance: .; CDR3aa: CASSKFRGLGYNEQFF; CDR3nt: TGTGCCAGTAGTAAATTTAGGGGCCTGGGCTACAATGAGCAGTTCTTC
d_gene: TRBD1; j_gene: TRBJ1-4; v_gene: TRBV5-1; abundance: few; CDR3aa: CASTPQGQGAHEKLFF; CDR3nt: TGCGCCAGCACCCCACAAGGTCAGGGGGCCCATGAAAAACTGTTTTTT
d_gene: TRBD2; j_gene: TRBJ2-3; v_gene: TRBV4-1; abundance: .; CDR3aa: CASSQDPSGRTDTQYF; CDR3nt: TGCGCCAGCAGCCAAGATCCTAGCGGGAGGACAGATACGCAGTATTTT
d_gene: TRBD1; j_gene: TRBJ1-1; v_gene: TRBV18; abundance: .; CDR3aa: CASSPGGTGVGGTEAFF; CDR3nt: TGTGCCAGCTCACCAGGCGGGACAGGGGTTGGGGGCACTGAAGCTTTCTTT
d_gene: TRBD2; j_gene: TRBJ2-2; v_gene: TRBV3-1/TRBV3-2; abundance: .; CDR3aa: CASSQEVGGNRYNTGELFF; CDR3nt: TGTGCCAGCAGCCAAGAAGTGGGAGGGAACCGGTACAACACCGGGGAGCTGTTTTTT
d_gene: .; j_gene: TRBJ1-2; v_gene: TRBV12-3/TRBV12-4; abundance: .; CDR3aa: CASSLREGSGYTF; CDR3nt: TGTGCCAGCAGTCTTCGAGAGGGCAGTGGCTACACCTTC
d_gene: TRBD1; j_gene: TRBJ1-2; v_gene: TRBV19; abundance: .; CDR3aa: CASSIPPGQGLDGYTF; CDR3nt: TGTGCCAGTAGTATTCCCCCGGGACAGGGCCTAGATGGCTACACCTTC
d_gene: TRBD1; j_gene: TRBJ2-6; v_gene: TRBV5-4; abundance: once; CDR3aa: CASSPRTGVLSGANVLTF; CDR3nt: TGTGCCAGCAGCCCCAGGACAGGAGTTCTCTCTGGGGCCAACGTCCTGACTTTC
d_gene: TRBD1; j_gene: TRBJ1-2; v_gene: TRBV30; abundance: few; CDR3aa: CAWRPTPRDRLNYGYTF; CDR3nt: TGTGCCTGGAGGCCCACCCCTCGGGACAGACTAAACTATGGCTACACCTTC
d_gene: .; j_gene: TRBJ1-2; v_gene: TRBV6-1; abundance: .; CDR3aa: CASSERDNDYGYTF; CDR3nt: TGTGCCAGCAGTGAAAGGGACAACGACTATGGCTACACCTTC
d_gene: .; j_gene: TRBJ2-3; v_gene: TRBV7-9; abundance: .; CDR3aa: CASSLGVRDTQYF; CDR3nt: TGTGCCAGCAGCTTAGGCGTGCGGGATACGCAGTATTTT